The clone carrying this T cell receptor beta chain was counted a few times. Its antigen is currently unknown. The sample belongs to a study of T-cell reconstitution after alpha-beta-depleted transplantation in children. The study, taken as a whole, reports: A year post-transplant, T-cell counts and diversity derived mostly from newly produced T cells. The study traced high day-60 TCRbeta diversity in some patients to surviving recipient T cells and thymic progenitors. Several hundred graft clones that had expanded were reportedly the source of alpha-beta T cells about two months after transplant.

As it was prepared, the TCRbeta library received unique molecular identifiers. Via MiXCR, TCRdb re-called the PCR reads, giving one row per CDR3 protein. The data show hundreds of thousands of distinct CDR3 sequences, roughly 13% seen once. Germline V lookup: CDR1 SGHTA, CDR2 FQGTGA. V was trimmed by 2 bases and J by 13 bases, leaving 27 bases between them. CDR3 length: 16 residues. The V gene is TRBV7-3, the J gene TRBJ2-7; weak D call: TRBD2 (5 bases). This sequence was found in a male patient younger than 18 who had a stem cell transplant for acute myeloid leukemia, so the T cells may come from the graft donor. The starting material was PBMCs, mostly from graft donor cells, obtained 360 days after TCRalphabeta/CD19-depleted stem cell transplant. CDR3 protein: CASSLHSSRLNGPLYF. CDR3 sequence (DNA): TGTGCCAGCAGCTTACATAGTTCGCGACTAAATGGGCCTTTATACTTC.